A selection of T cell receptor beta chains follows, all from one sample in a study of cytomegalovirus exposure and HLA in healthy donors. The protocol was immunoSEQ multiplex PCR, while the TCRdb copy is restricted to in-frame clones and leaves out a portion. The sample shows 90,000 to 110,000 clones, 75% to 90% of them seen only once. The sample was PBMCs. All receptors come from a man aged 25 to 40 in good health and CMV-seropositive. Both conserved end residues are part of each CDR3. The D gene is left open where the match is weak. The listing skips clone size in some rows; elsewhere it reads once, few, many or a size class.

d_call: .
clone_size: .
v_call: TRBV7-8
cdr3_aa: CASALNRATVSGNTIYF

d_call: .
clone_size: .
v_call: TRBV5-1
cdr3_aa: CASSVGASIRDTQYF

d_call: TRBD2
clone_size: few
v_call: TRBV7-9
cdr3_aa: CASSGVASGGSYTQYF

d_call: TRBD1
clone_size: .
v_call: TRBV5-1
cdr3_aa: CASSLHRGRPEQYF

d_call: TRBD1
clone_size: .
v_call: TRBV14
cdr3_aa: CASSQASETGVRYF

d_call: TRBD1
clone_size: .
v_call: TRBV27
cdr3_aa: CASSSPGTGTYGYTF

d_call: TRBD1
clone_size: few
v_call: TRBV7-9
cdr3_aa: CASSLSTGGGQETQYF

d_call: .
clone_size: once
v_call: TRBV7-2
cdr3_aa: CASSLTGINSYEQYF

d_call: TRBD1
clone_size: .
v_call: TRBV7-6
cdr3_aa: CASSYGQGYSGNTIYF

d_call: TRBD1
clone_size: .
v_call: TRBV10-2
cdr3_aa: CASNHPGTGFDGYTF